The present entry profiles one TCR beta chain with its context. What it binds is not known. This sample was included in a study of T cells in Graves' hyperthyroidism and ophthalmopathy. General study results and limits: For ophthalmopathy, model prediction preceded onset by a median 6.5 months.

The TCR beta CDR3 regions underwent amplification using RNA transcripts as the source. First-round RT-PCR of the TCR CDR3 relied on the HTBI primer set. TCRdb re-analysed the multiplex PCR reads in MiXCR, keeping a single row per CDR3 protein. Of more than 500,000 distinct CDR3 sequences detected, under 60% appear once; the ten largest clones hold 15% to 20%. V shed 0 bases, J shed 12 bases, and the junction held 4 bases outside the gene matches. Germline V gives CDR1 SGHRS, CDR2 YFSETQ. The CDR3 runs to 12 residues. The chain uses TRBV5-1 and TRBJ2-7; TRBD2 aligns across 9 bases. The TCR sequence derives from an adult woman with Graves' disease, either hyperthyroidism or ophthalmopathy (not recorded which). The sample comprised peripheral blood or thyroid tissue (not recorded which). This CDR3 is CASSLGLAVSYF. For the CDR3, the DNA is TGCGCCAGCAGCTTGGGACTAGCGGTTTCGTACTTC.